A single T cell receptor (beta chain) is shown here with its context. This clonotype showed up many times. There is no known antigen for this receptor. No qualities accompany the bases; no much larger clone lies one base away. The source of the sample is a study of human T cells and chemical hapten exposure (dated by TCRdb to the early 2020s). Describing the broader study: For sensitization, 2% DPC in acetone was applied to a 2 cm by 2 cm area of upper inner arm skin. Throughout the roughly 25-week study period, patients were also given weekly therapeutic DPC doses on the scalp. Patch testing was done on the upper back using Finn chambers containing 0.01% DPC, and results were scored after 6 days according to International Contact Dermatitis Research Group standards. The mostly female patient cohort included alopecia areata with under or over 50% scalp involvement, alopecia totalis and alopecia universalis. Libraries were pooled for sequencing, and variation in per-sample TCR yields was attributed mainly to small differences in library volumes within the pool. This study followed changes in the peripheral blood TCR repertoire in vivo during primary and secondary sensitization of alopecia patients to the hapten diphenylcyclopropenone (DPC). Patient blood was sampled pre-sensitization (week 0) and at 2, 6 and about 24 weeks after DPC sensitization. For TCR sequencing, blood came from 25 to 35 alopecia patients at anywhere from one to four time points (pre-sensitization, 2, 6 and 24 weeks).

The meaning of the sample's time point label: patch test 2, 6 weeks after DPC sensitization. Per the publication, the treatment or condition label means: therapeutic diphenylcyclopropenone sensitization with weekly scalp DPC. Blood at each patch-test visit was drawn before the patch test was applied. To be eligible, patients had to be aged 18 to 70, diagnosed with alopecia and judged suitable for DPC therapy, while pregnant patients were excluded. Total RNA was extracted from unfractionated whole blood that had been collected in Tempus Blood RNA tubes. The library was generated by RACE. Sequencing was performed on a NextSeq 500. During library preparation, unique molecular identifiers were attached to individual cDNA molecules so that TCRs could be counted quantitatively and reproducibly. Each blood RNA sample was used to sequence both TCR alpha and TCR beta chains. In the original analysis: The median number of TCRs per sample was 95,638, ranging from roughly 20,000 to 700,000. V, J and CDR3 annotation of the TCR reads was carried out using the Decombinator software suite. For PS versus PT1 abundance plots, all samples were subsampled to the same number of TCRs (28,000). Expanded TCRs were defined as absent before sensitization and observed at least eight times at the 2-week time point. Through fastp at Q25 and MiXCR, TCRdb rebuilt clones from the public reads, retaining in-frame beta chains. Entries that share a CDR3 protein sequence are merged under the most common genes and DNA. Clone size and V and J calls follow TCRdb, not the original study. The sample table records 73,000 or so distinct CDR3 sequences; roughly 8.5% of these occur just once. The leading ten clones occupy around 3.5% of the sample.

Results the study describes overall, beyond this receptor: Patch test score was positively correlated with the number of PT1 expanded TCRs, with significance at thresholds 8, 16 and 32 but not at 4. Repeated subsampling changed both the strength of the expansion versus patch-test correlation and the threshold at which the correlation became significant. Compared with pre-sensitization or healthy control sets, expanded TCRs formed significantly more large CDR3 similarity clusters, which is consistent with antigen-driven responses. Alopecia, a presumed autoimmune disease, was present in all patients, so the immune response of the patients might differ from that of healthy individuals. DPC sensitization did not change the number of TCRs with a frequency above 1 in 1000, and there was no evidence of changes in global repertoire structure.

CDR1 and CDR2 are read off the germline V gene (reference sequence) as SGHNT and YYREEE. Including the terminal cysteine and phenylalanine, the CDR3 comprises 13 residues. Only CDR3 DNA is held: 39 bases, read in frame from base 1. The V end loses 4 bases and the J end loses 7 bases, and a stretch of 14 bases separates them. The input for sequencing was whole blood, taken in connection with sensitization to the hapten diphenylcyclopropenone (DPC). The receptor's source is a woman aged 45-65 years with alopecia areata. Some clones in this sample may be carry-over from other donors' samples. The receptor chain draws on TRBV5-4 and TRBJ1-1, and the D gene may be TRBD1, 6 bases matching. The nucleotide sequence is TGTGCCAGCAGCCAGGGGTTACTTGGTGAAGCTTTCTTT. Its translation is CASSQGLLGEAFF.